A selection of T cell receptor beta chains follows, all from one sample in a study of T-cell memory formation after mild COVID-19. TCRdb ran MiXCR on the 5' RACE reads and lists one entry per CDR3 protein. The sample includes fewer than 400,000 distinct CDR3 sequences, 10% to 15% seen only once; the top ten take roughly a fifth. Material: PBMCs or a T cell subset sorted from them (not recorded which). The receptors stem from a man aged 18 to 30 who had mild COVID-19 (a few samples of this study predate the infection). Cell type and time point are not known. The CDR3 runs from the conserved cysteine through the conserved F or W. The order of the fields is D gene, clone size, J gene, V gene, CDR3 DNA, CDR3 protein. A D gene is named only where the DNA matches it firmly. Size is stated for part of the rows, as once, few or many counts, or as a class when the clone is expanded.

. | . | TRBJ1-6 | TRBV5-1 | TGCGCCAGCAGCCGAACAGGGATGGATAATTCACCACTCCACTTT | CASSRTGMDNSPLHF
. | many | TRBJ2-2 | TRBV5-1 | TGCGCCAGCAGCGATGGACAAAGCTTGCGCATCGGGGAGCTGTTTTTT | CASSDGQSLRIGELFF
. | . | TRBJ1-5 | TRBV4-1 | TGCGCCAGCAGCCAAGCCGTGACCGGGGGGTTCGGTCATCCCCAGCATTTT | CASSQAVTGGFGHPQHF
TRBD2 | . | TRBJ2-1 | TRBV6-2/TRBV6-3 | TGTGCCAGCAGTTACTCGACTACTAGCGGGGACCATGAGCAGTTCTTC | CASSYSTTSGDHEQFF
. | . | TRBJ2-2 | TRBV12-3/TRBV12-4 | TGTGCCAGCAGTTTGTCTGGCGGGGAGCTGTTTTTT | CASSLSGGELFF
. | . | TRBJ2-1 | TRBV24-1 | TGTGCCACCAGTGATTCGTGGCAGAACGGCAATGAGCAGTTCTTC | CATSDSWQNGNEQFF
. | few | TRBJ2-3 | TRBV19 | TGTGCCAGTAGTATTCGCGGATTGGATACGCAGTATTTT | CASSIRGLDTQYF
. | . | TRBJ2-3 | TRBV6-6 | TGTGCCAGCAGTTACTCGAGGTTAGCAGCAGATACGCAGTATTTT | CASSYSRLAADTQYF
. | few | TRBJ1-1 | TRBV6-6 | TGTGCCAGCAGTTACTCGGGGGAAATGAACACTGAAGCTTTCTTT | CASSYSGEMNTEAFF
. | few | TRBJ2-5 | TRBV15 | TGTGCCACCAGCAGAGCCGAGGCGGGACAACAAGAGACCCAGTACTTC | CATSRAEAGQQETQYF